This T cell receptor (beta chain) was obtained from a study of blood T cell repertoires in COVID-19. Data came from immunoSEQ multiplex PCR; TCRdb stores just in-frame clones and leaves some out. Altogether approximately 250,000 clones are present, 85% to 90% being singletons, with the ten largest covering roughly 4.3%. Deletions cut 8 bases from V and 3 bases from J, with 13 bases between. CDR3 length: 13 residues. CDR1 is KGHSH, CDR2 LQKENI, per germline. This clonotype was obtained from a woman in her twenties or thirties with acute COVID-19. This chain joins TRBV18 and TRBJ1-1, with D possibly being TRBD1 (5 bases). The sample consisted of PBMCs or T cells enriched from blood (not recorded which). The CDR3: CASKRGGDTEAFF. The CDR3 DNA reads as TGTGCCAGCAAGAGGGGAGGGGACACTGAAGCTTTCTTT.